Below, 21 T cell receptor beta chains from the same sample are listed, as sequenced in a study of shared clonotypes between healthy human individuals. This table comes from immunoSEQ multiplex PCR, and its TCRdb copy is limited to in-frame clones, with some not included. The table has about 1.5 million clones, around 98% seen once. Sequencing was done on a sample of naive CD4+ T cells sorted from blood. Subset meaning: CD45RA+ positively selected. These receptors were obtained from a man aged 30 to 39 in good health.

The rearrangement joins TRBV11-2 to TRBJ2-7; the match to TRBD1 covers 7 bases. The length of the CDR3 is 14 residues. Germline lookup yields CDR1 SGHAT and CDR2 FQNNGV. V shed 5 bases, J shed 3 bases, and the junction held 7 bases outside the gene matches. CDR3 in DNA: TGTGCCAGCAGCAAAGGGGGCGGACTCTACGAGCAGTACTTC. Translating gives CASSKGGGLYEQYF.

CDR3 protein: CASSPRNRGSNQPQHF. CDR3 nucleotides: TGTGCCAGCAGTCCCCGCAACAGGGGTAGCAATCAGCCCCAGCATTTT. V gene TRBV28 combines with J gene TRBJ1-5; 7 bases map to TRBD1. Germline CDR1 reads MDHEN; CDR2 reads SYDVKM. The CDR3 has 16 residues. Trimming took 5 bases from V and 0 from J; bases not matched to a gene: 7.

The chain links TRBV7-2 to TRBJ1-1; 9 bases fit TRBD1. V lost 6 bases to trimming and J lost 10 bases; unmatched junction nucleotides: 18. Looked up from germline, CDR1 is SGHTA and CDR2 is FQGNSA. This CDR3 is 16 amino acids long. The CDR3 is CASRNLGDREGHGAFF. CDR3 nucleotide sequence: TGTGCCAGCAGAAACTTAGGGGACAGGGAAGGTCATGGAGCTTTCTTT.

The chain uses TRBV6-6 and TRBJ2-1; D perhaps matches TRBD2 (6 bases). This CDR3 comprises 13 residues. Trimming removed 7 bases from V and 1 base from J, with 8 bases in between. Per germline, CDR1 MNHNY and CDR2 SVGAGI (reference sequence). The CDR3 DNA reads TGTGCCAGCACCGGGGGTTCCTACAATGAGCAGTTCTTC. Encoded protein: CASTGGSYNEQFF.

The genes are TRBV10-2 and TRBJ2-3, with 12 bases that match TRBD2. With 5 bases clipped from V and 5 bases from J, the junction kept 11 bases outside the gene matches. CDR3 size: 17 residues. Per germline, CDR1 WSHSY and CDR2 SAAADI. The CDR3 region has the DNA TGCGCCAGCAGTCAACCCTTGACTAGCGGGAGAGGAGATACGCAGTATTTT. It yields the protein CASSQPLTSGRGDTQYF.

This clone was observed once. This rearrangement joins TRBV15 to TRBJ2-1, with 8 bases matching TRBD1. CDR3 length: 17 amino acids. V gave up 3 bases and J gave up 3 bases; unmatched junction bases: 10. The germline V gene has CDR1 LNHNV and CDR2 YYDKDF (reference sequence). CDR3: CATSSRPGTGGYNEQFF. The CDR3 DNA is TGTGCCACCAGCAGCCGTCCCGGGACAGGTGGCTACAATGAGCAGTTCTTC.

Concerning this clone: Additional DNA sequences in this sample encode the identical CDR3. V gene TRBV28 combines with J gene TRBJ1-1; no definite D call. The CDR3 is 14 amino acids. The V and J ends lost 4 bases and 1 base respectively, with 10 bases between them. Germline assignment: CDR1 MDHEN and CDR2 SYDVKM. The CDR3 loop reads CASSSPGRNTEAFF. The DNA for the CDR3 is TGTGCCAGCAGTTCTCCGGGAAGGAACACTGAAGCTTTCTTT.

CDR3 residues: CASSRGQGSTDTQYF. CDR3 bases: TGCGCCAGCAGCCGCGGACAGGGATCCACAGATACGCAGTATTTT. V gene TRBV5-1 combines with J gene TRBJ2-3; 8 positions agree with TRBD1. J was trimmed by 2 bases and V by 4 bases; bases with no gene match: 6. This CDR3 has 15 amino acids. Germline CDR1 SGHRS, CDR2 YFSETQ.

The rearrangement links TRBV29-1 to TRBJ2-1; D not certain. The ends were cut back, 1 base at V and 3 bases at J, with 4 bases in the middle. Germline CDR1 and CDR2: SQVTM and ANQGSEA. There are 12 residues in the CDR3. The CDR3 bases are TGCAGCGTTGAAGTCAGCTACAATGAGCAGTTCTTC. Translated, it gives CSVEVSYNEQFF.

This clone was seen once. This chain joins TRBV7-8 and TRBJ2-1; D possibly matches TRBD1 or TRBD2 (5 bases each). The CDR3 has 15 amino acids. V shed 3 bases and J shed 6 bases, with 15 bases lying between them. CDR1 SGHVS and CDR2 FQNEAQ come from the germline V gene. CDR3 sequence (DNA): TGTGCCAGCAGCTTTGGGGGAACCTCCCGCAATGAGCAGTTCTTC. Amino acids: CASSFGGTSRNEQFF. The full variable domain, in which reference TRBV7-8 and TRBJ2-1 provide the parts outside the CDR3, is GAGVSQSPRYKVAKRGQDVALRCDPISGHVSLFWYQQALGQGPEFLTYFQNEAQLDKSGLPSDRFFAERPEGSVSTLKIQRTQQEDSAVYLCASSFGGTSRNEQFFGPGTRLTVL.

V is TRBV5-1 and J is TRBJ2-5; 11 positions agree with TRBD2. J lost 1 base, V lost 4 bases, and 9 bases had no gene match. The V gene's germline CDR1 is SGHRS and CDR2 YFSETQ. This CDR3 comprises 17 residues. CDR3 nucleotide sequence: TGCGCCAGCAGCCCCGCACCTGGGACTAGCGGCCAAGAGACCCAGTACTTC. It is translated as CASSPAPGTSGQETQYF.

The J gene is TRBJ2-2, the V gene TRBV5-4; TRBD2 agrees at 12 bases. The CDR3 totals 16 residues. J lost 6 bases, V lost 4 bases, and 7 bases had no gene match. The germline V gene encodes CDR1 SGHNT and CDR2 YYREEE (reference sequence). The CDR3 here is CASSLPRLAGAGELFF. The CDR3, as DNA: TGTGCCAGCAGCCTCCCCAGACTAGCGGGAGCCGGGGAGCTGTTTTTT.

The chain links TRBV7-2 to TRBJ2-1; D call uncertain. The CDR3 consists of 14 residues. CDR1 is SGHTA, CDR2 FQGNSA, per germline. Trimming left V 6 bases short and J 7 bases short, with 16 bases between. As DNA, the CDR3 is TGTGCCAGCAGGGAGCTCTTCCAATCAAATGAGCAGTTCTTC. The encoded protein is CASRELFQSNEQFF.

The chain uses TRBV6-6 and TRBJ2-1, with 9 nucleotides matching TRBD2. The CDR3 is made up of 13 amino acids. Germline loops: CDR1 MNHNY, CDR2 SVGAGI (reference sequence). The J segment lost 8 bases and the V segment lost 7 bases, leaving 6 bases of the junction unmatched. In DNA, the CDR3 is TGTGCCAGCACCAATAGCGGGAGCTATGAGCAGTTCTTC. It encodes CASTNSGSYEQFF.

This sequence joins TRBV2 and TRBJ2-6; D remains unclear. In germline, CDR1 is SNHLY, CDR2 FYNNEI. V dropped 9 bases and J dropped 0 bases, with 3 bases sitting between them. CDR3 length: 12 amino acids. The CDR3, as DNA: TGTGCCAGTTCCTCTGGGGCCAACGTCCTGACTTTC. This translates into CASSSGANVLTF.

The chain couples TRBV5-5 to TRBJ2-2, with D possibly being TRBD1 (6 bases). The V gene's germline CDR1 is SGHKS and CDR2 YYEKEE (reference sequence). The CDR3 is 16 amino acids. V was shortened by 4 bases and J by 1 base, with 14 bases between the two germline ends. The CDR3 bases are TGTGCCAGCAGCCCTCCGGGACAAATGAACACCGGGGAGCTGTTTTTT. Protein product: CASSPPGQMNTGELFF.

This sequence joins TRBV5-1 and TRBJ2-3; 10 nucleotides agree with TRBD2. V shed 5 bases and J 1 base; nucleotides not matched to a gene: 4. The CDR3 contains 15 residues. Germline V gene lookup returns CDR1 SGHRS and CDR2 YFSETQ. The CDR3 nucleotides are TGCGCCAGCAGGTCCGGGACTAGCGGCACAGATACGCAGTATTTT. Residues: CASRSGTSGTDTQYF.

The gene calls are TRBV11-3 and TRBJ2-2; D is uncertain. The CDR3 consists of 13 residues. From germline, CDR1 is SGHNT and CDR2 YENEEA. Trimming stripped 4 bases from V and 9 bases from J, with 12 bases between. The CDR3 protein is CASSSAPSRELFF. DNA for the CDR3: TGTGCCAGCAGCTCGGCCCCATCACGGGAGCTGTTTTTT.

This chain connects TRBV2 to TRBJ2-2, with TRBD1 identical over 9 bases. Germline CDR1 SNHLY, CDR2 FYNNEI. After removal of 10 bases from V and 7 bases from J, the junction contained 13 bases not matched to a gene. The CDR3 is made up of 15 amino acids. CDR3 loop: CATKEQGAQLGELFF. CDR3 DNA: TGTGCCACGAAAGAACAGGGGGCGCAACTCGGGGAGCTGTTTTTT.

The rearrangement links TRBV18 to TRBJ2-7; D gene ambiguous. Germline assignment: CDR1 KGHSH and CDR2 LQKENI. V was shortened by 6 bases and J by 3 bases, with 9 bases between the two germline ends. CDR3 size: 12 residues. The CDR3 DNA is TGTGCCAGCTCCCCAGCTAACTACGAGCAGTACTTC. Its protein is CASSPANYEQYF.

The rearrangement joins TRBV5-3 to TRBJ1-2; 8 bases line up with TRBD1. TRBV5-3 is an ORF, and what it does is uncertain. CDR3 length equals 14 residues. Trimming cost V 2 bases and J 2 bases; bases outside gene matches: 2. This chain's CDR3 is CARSLGTGNYGYTF. The CDR3, as DNA: TGTGCCAGAAGCTTAGGGACAGGCAACTATGGCTACACCTTC.